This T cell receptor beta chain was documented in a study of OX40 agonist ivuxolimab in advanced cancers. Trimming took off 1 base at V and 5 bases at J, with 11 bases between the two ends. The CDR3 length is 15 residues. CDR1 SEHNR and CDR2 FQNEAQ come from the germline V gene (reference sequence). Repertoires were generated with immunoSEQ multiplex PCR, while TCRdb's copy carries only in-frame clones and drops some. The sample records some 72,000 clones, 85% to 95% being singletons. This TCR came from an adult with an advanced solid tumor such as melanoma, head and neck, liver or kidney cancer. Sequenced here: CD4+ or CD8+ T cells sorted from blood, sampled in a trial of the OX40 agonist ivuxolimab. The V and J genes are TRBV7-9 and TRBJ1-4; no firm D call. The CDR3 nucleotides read TGTGCCAGCAGCTTAGGAGGGCCGACCAATGAAAAACTGTTTTTT. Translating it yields CASSLGGPTNEKLFF.